This T cell receptor beta chain was observed in a study of blood T cell repertoires in COVID-19. As for the study in general: The samples span acute and convalescent COVID-19 from the United States, Italy and Spain. T cells, B-cell-depleted T cells, or PBMCs provided the cDNA or gDNA that served as material.

The V end lost 0 bases, the J end lost 7 bases, and 17 bases lay between the germline ends. CDR1 SGHRS and CDR2 YFSETQ come from the germline V gene. This CDR3 is 16 amino acids long. Methods used by the authors: Reference gene primer amplification yielded estimated nucleated cell counts. Sequencing was performed with immunoSEQ multiplex PCR; in TCRdb, only in-frame clones are kept and a portion is missing. V, J and clone size were drawn from that table, and D and trimming were deduced from the DNA. The sample carries fewer than 200,000 clones, roughly 81% recorded once. The source material was peripheral blood. V gene TRBV5-1 combines with J gene TRBJ2-1; D not certain. This receptor was obtained from a woman of 80 years or more with COVID-19, enrolled during active disease. CDR3 sequence: CASSLVVSPRGNEQFF. CDR3 bases: TGCGCCAGCAGCTTGGTGGTTAGCCCCAGAGGTAATGAGCAGTTCTTC. The variable domain in full, with the rest retrieved from reference TRBV5-1 and TRBJ2-1, is KAGVTQTPRYLIKTRGQQVTLSCSPISGHRSVSWYQQTPGQGLQFLFEYFSETQRNKGNFPGRFSGRQFSNSRSEMNVSTLELGDSALYLCASSLVVSPRGNEQFFGPGTRLTVL.